Listed here are 18 T cell receptor beta chains from one sample, sequenced in a study of vaccination effects on CD4 cells after COVID-19 (dated 2022 in TCRdb). In the ViraFEST assay, PBMC were stimulated with viral peptide pools, and TCR sequencing was then used to find antigen-specific CD4+ T cell clonotypes based on their expansion. After around 11 days of culture, CD4+ T cells were isolated with the EasySep CD4+ T cell isolation kit. Each participant received two doses of an mRNA SARS-CoV-2 vaccine, either BNT162b2 or mRNA-1273. Receptor amplification or capture employed the immunoSEQ multiplex PCR assay. What TCRdb holds here is the immuneACCESS table cut down to in-frame rearrangements. Part of the clones is not present; checked against another copy, under half of the missing clones reflect an unresolved V gene, and the others are unexplained. This sample has about 22,000 clones in its table, and 69% of those were observed once. Over 8% of the sample belongs to the ten largest clones.

Their target antigens are unknown. This sample comprised CD4+ T cells from PBMCs cultured with SARS-CoV-2 spike peptides, obtained after COVID-19 vaccination. What this sample's cell subset or site label stands for: SARS-CoV-2 spike overlapping peptide pool stimulation. The source is a human donor who received a COVID-19 vaccine.

This clone was recorded a few times. This rearrangement joins TRBV10-1 to TRBJ1-3; D not certain. Germline V gene data show CDR1 as WNHNN and CDR2 as SYGVQD (reference sequence). The V and J ends lost 3 bases and 0 bases respectively, with 6 bases between them. The CDR3 covers 14 residues. In DNA form, the CDR3 reads TGCGCCAGCAGTGAATTGAGCTCTGGAAACACCATATATTTT. Protein product: CASSELSSGNTIYF.

V usage is TRBV5-1 and J usage is TRBJ1-2, with 7 bases identical to TRBD1. Germline trimming cut 4 bases from V and 3 bases from J; bases unmatched to any gene: 3. Germline V gives CDR1 SGHRS, CDR2 YFSETQ. The CDR3 runs 13 residues. CDR3 nucleotide sequence: TGCGCCAGCAGCCTCGGGACAGACTATGGCTACACCTTC. Residues: CASSLGTDYGYTF. The whole variable domain, remainder taken from reference TRBV5-1 and TRBJ1-2, is KAGVTQTPRYLIKTRGQQVTLSCSPISGHRSVSWYQQTPGQGLQFLFEYFSETQRNKGNFPGRFSGRQFSNSRSEMNVSTLELGDSALYLCASSLGTDYGYTFGSGTRLTVV.

This chain joins TRBV4-1 and TRBJ1-2; no reliable D call. This CDR3 has 15 residues. Trimming took off 1 base at V and 5 bases at J, with 14 bases between the two ends. The germline gives CDR1 MGHRA, CDR2 YSYEKL. CDR3 in amino acids: CASSQVPGSNYGYTF. The CDR3 DNA reads TGCGCCAGCAGCCAAGTACCTGGGTCGAATTATGGCTACACCTTC.

This chain links TRBV3-1 (or the pseudogene TRBV3-2) with TRBJ2-7, with TRBD1 identical over 7 bases. The CDR3 totals 16 residues. Germline values: CDR1 LGHDT, CDR2 YNNKEL (reference sequence). The ends lost 3 bases at V and 0 bases at J; junction bases unmatched: 8. DNA of the CDR3: TGTGCCAGCAGCCAGGTGGACAGGCGCGACTCCTACGAGCAGTACTTC. Its translation is CASSQVDRRDSYEQYF.

The rearrangement joins TRBV11-2 to TRBJ2-7; no clear D gene. Germline lookup yields CDR1 SGHAT and CDR2 FQNNGV. The CDR3 has 13 amino acids. V was cut by 5 bases and J by 0 bases, with 8 bases left in between. Written as DNA, the CDR3 is TGTGCCAGCAGCCTTGACAACTCCTACGAGCAGTACTTC. Translation: CASSLDNSYEQYF.

This clone was counted only a few times. The chain employs TRBV3-1 (or the pseudogene TRBV3-2) and TRBJ2-2; D uncertain. Germline V gene data show CDR1 as LGHDT and CDR2 as YNNKEL (reference sequence). The V and J ends lost 0 bases and 1 base respectively, with 15 bases between them. The CDR3 is 18 residues long. CDR3 in amino acids: CASSQDYGVGRNTGELFF. In DNA, the CDR3 is TGTGCCAGCAGCCAAGATTATGGGGTAGGCCGGAACACCGGGGAGCTGTTTTTT.

CDR3 sequence: CASREGTGNTEAFF. CDR3 in DNA: TGTGCCAGCAGGGAGGGAACGGGTAATACTGAAGCTTTCTTT. The chain is built from TRBV6-4 and TRBJ1-1; D is unclear. CDR3 length: 14 amino acids. Germline V gene lookup returns CDR1 MRHNA and CDR2 SNTAGT. Trimming cost V 6 bases and J 5 bases, with 16 bases left between them.

V is TRBV18 and J is TRBJ2-3, with TRBD2 matching 10 bases. V shed 6 bases and J 3 bases; nucleotides not matched to a gene: 21. Germline V gene lookup returns CDR1 KGHSH and CDR2 LQKENI. The CDR3 sequence is 20 residues long. CDR3 amino acids: CASSRLPTSGEKKDTDTQYF. The DNA of the CDR3 is TGTGCCAGCTCCCGACTCCCAACTAGCGGGGAGAAAAAGGATACAGATACGCAGTATTTT.

The chain carries TRBV7-2 and TRBJ2-3, with D possibly matching TRBD2 (6 bases). Per the germline V gene, CDR1 is SGHTA and CDR2 is FQGNSA. Trimming left V 3 bases short and J 5 bases short, with 18 bases between. The CDR3 consists of 16 residues. The CDR3 coding sequence is TGTGCCAGCAGCTTTTTGGGGGGAAATCAGGGAGATACGCAGTATTTT. This translates into CASSFLGGNQGDTQYF.

The chain links TRBV7-8 to TRBJ1-4; the match to TRBD1 covers 10 bases. The CDR3 is 14 amino acids. V lost 5 bases, J lost 8 bases, and 5 bases stayed unmatched. Germline CDR1 and CDR2: SGHVS and FQNEAQ. The CDR3 loop is CASSRDRGGEKLFF. CDR3 DNA: TGTGCCAGCAGCCGGGACAGGGGAGGCGAAAAACTGTTTTTT.

The rearrangement uses TRBV5-1 and TRBJ2-1, with 8 bases aligning to TRBD2. The CDR3 loop spans 15 amino acids. The V gene's germline CDR1 is SGHRS and CDR2 YFSETQ. Trimming removed 2 bases from V and 2 bases from J; junction bases left unmatched: 3. This chain's CDR3 is CASSLGAGAYNEQFF. As DNA, the CDR3 is TGCGCCAGCAGCTTAGGAGCGGGAGCCTACAATGAGCAGTTCTTC. The whole variable domain, remainder taken from reference TRBV5-1 and TRBJ2-1, is KAGVTQTPRYLIKTRGQQVTLSCSPISGHRSVSWYQQTPGQGLQFLFEYFSETQRNKGNFPGRFSGRQFSNSRSEMNVSTLELGDSALYLCASSLGAGAYNEQFFGPGTRLTVL.

This clone was detected a few times. The chain uses TRBV6-4 and TRBJ2-1, with 14 positions matching TRBD2. Trimming cost V 6 bases and J 9 bases; bases outside gene matches: 10. The CDR3 runs to 16 residues. The germline CDR1 and CDR2 sequences are MRHNA and SNTAGT. For the CDR3, the DNA is TGTGCCAGCAGCGAAGTAGGGACTAGCGGGAGTCGTGAGCAGTTCTTC. Translated: CASSEVGTSGSREQFF.

The chain joins TRBV2 to TRBJ1-1; D is ambiguous. Trimming left V 1 base short and J 3 bases short, with 12 bases between. From germline, CDR1 is SNHLY and CDR2 FYNNEI. The CDR3 extends over 15 amino acids. This chain's CDR3 is CASSEDEGRDTEAFF. The CDR3 bases are TGTGCCAGCAGTGAAGATGAGGGTCGGGACACTGAAGCTTTCTTT.

This clone appeared a few times. The V call is TRBV5-6, the J call TRBJ1-1; D gene ambiguous. V dropped 0 bases and J dropped 5 bases, with 14 bases sitting between them. CDR3 length: 15 residues. The germline V gene has CDR1 SGHDT and CDR2 YYEEEE. In DNA, the CDR3 is TGTGCCAGCAGCTTGGTCGGGTCCTGGAGTACTGAAGCTTTCTTT. This encodes CASSLVGSWSTEAFF.

V gene TRBV27 combines with J gene TRBJ1-6; D call uncertain. Trimming removed 3 bases from V and 7 bases from J, with 19 bases in between. Looked up from germline, CDR1 is MNHEY and CDR2 is SMNVEV (reference sequence). This CDR3 is built from 17 residues. CDR3 sequence (DNA): TGTGCCAGCAGTTTCGACGGGAGGGTCTTTGGCAATTCACCCCTCCACTTT. This gives the protein CASSFDGRVFGNSPLHF.

The chain links TRBV27 to TRBJ2-7, with 11 nucleotides matching TRBD2. Germline CDR1 MNHEY, CDR2 SMNVEV (reference sequence). CDR3 size: 15 residues. Trimming removed 6 bases from V and 6 bases from J; junction bases left unmatched: 10. CDR3 region: CASRTSGTSGGEQYF. For the CDR3, the DNA is TGTGCCAGCAGAACCTCCGGGACTAGCGGAGGCGAGCAGTACTTC.

The chain carries TRBV6-4 and TRBJ2-6, with D hard to call. V lost 2 bases and J lost 4, with 6 bases in between. The CDR3 totals 14 residues. Germline loops: CDR1 MRHNA, CDR2 SNTAGT. The CDR3 region is CASSDRAGANVLTF. Here the CDR3 DNA reads TGTGCCAGCAGTGACAGGGCCGGGGCCAACGTCCTGACTTTC.

J is TRBJ1-2 and V is TRBV27; D perhaps matches TRBD1 (5 bases). The V gene lost 4 bases and the J gene lost 6 bases, with 18 bases spanning the gap. Germline V lookup: CDR1 MNHEY, CDR2 SMNVEV (reference sequence). CDR3 length: 15 residues. CDR3 protein: CASSSTGAGWDGYTF. The DNA of the CDR3 is TGTGCCAGCAGTTCCACCGGGGCAGGGTGGGATGGCTACACCTTC.